A selection of T cell receptor beta chains follows, all from one sample in a study of CD8 T cells in Susac syndrome. A single record per CDR3 protein comes from TCRdb applying MiXCR to the immunoSEQ multiplex PCR reads. Among about 290,000 distinct CDR3 sequences listed, approximately 85% were seen once. The specimen sequenced was CD8+ T cells from PBMCs. The receptors shown here come from a human donor with multiple sclerosis. CDR3s include the opening cysteine and the closing phenylalanine or tryptophan. A D gene is named only where the DNA matches it firmly. Size is omitted from some rows. Given values are once, few, many or a class for expanded clones.

V	size	J	D	length	DNA	CDR3
TRBV11-3	.	TRBJ2-3	.	17	TGTGCCAGCAGCTTAGGCCCGACTGAGAGCCATGGGAATACGCAGTATTTT	CASSLGPTESHGNTQYF
TRBV9	.	TRBJ2-7	.	14	TGTGCCAGCAGCGTAGACGGGACCTCCTACGAGCAGTACTTC	CASSVDGTSYEQYF
TRBV27	.	TRBJ1-1	.	17	TGTGCCAGCAGTTTATCAGGCTCAGGGTTTGGGTACACTGAAGCTTTCTTT	CASSLSGSGFGYTEAFF
TRBV20-1	.	TRBJ1-1	.	13	TGCAGTGCTAGCTTGGGGCTGGCCACTGAAGCTTTCTTT	CSASLGLATEAFF
TRBV30	.	TRBJ1-1	.	13	TGTGCCTGGAGTGGCGACAGTACGGCTGAAGCTTTCTTT	CAWSGDSTAEAFF
TRBV9	.	TRBJ2-1	TRBD2	15	TGTGCCAGCAGCGTAAGGCTAGCGGGGCGCAATGAGCAGTTCTTC	CASSVRLAGRNEQFF
TRBV12-3/TRBV12-4	once	TRBJ2-1	TRBD2	19	TGTGCCAGCAGTCCAAGCGGGGGGGTAGCGCGAAGGGGCTACAATGAGCAGTTCTTC	CASSPSGGVARRGYNEQFF
TRBV2	.	TRBJ2-6	.	17	TGTGCCAGCAGTGCCGCGGGGGCGAACTCTGGGGCCAACGTCCTGACTTTC	CASSAAGANSGANVLTF
TRBV6-2/TRBV6-3	.	TRBJ2-7	TRBD2	15	TGTGCCAGCAGGATCCCGCAGCGGGAGGGTAACGAGCAGTACTTC	CASRIPQREGNEQYF
TRBV6-5	.	TRBJ1-1	.	15	TGTGCCAGCAGTTACTCCGGGGTCTCGGGCACTGAAGCTTTCTTT	CASSYSGVSGTEAFF
TRBV19	.	TRBJ1-2	TRBD1	16	TGTGCCAGTAGTATAACAGGGGGCTACACTAACTATGGCTACACCTTC	CASSITGGYTNYGYTF
TRBV27	.	TRBJ1-6	.	13	TGTGCCAGCAGTTCGGGAGTAGGGTCCCCCCTCCACTTT	CASSSGVGSPLHF
TRBV28	.	TRBJ2-1	.	11	TGTGCCAGCAGTCCCTCCAATGAGCAGTTCTTC	CASSPSNEQFF
TRBV28	once	TRBJ2-3	TRBD2	15	TGTGCCTCTACGATAGGCGGGAGATTGACAGATACGCAGTATTTT	CASTIGGRLTDTQYF
TRBV25-1	.	TRBJ2-7	.	11	TGTGCCAGCAGTGAGGGGAGCGAGCAGTACTTC	CASSEGSEQYF
TRBV25-1	.	TRBJ2-2	.	16	TGTGCCAGCACCAATTACGGTGCTCCGGGCACCGGGGAGCTGTTTTTT	CASTNYGAPGTGELFF
TRBV28	.	TRBJ1-4	TRBD1	16	TGTGCCAGCAGCTGGGCCGGGACAGGGGTACCTGAAAAACTGTTTTTT	CASSWAGTGVPEKLFF
TRBV6-2/TRBV6-3	few	TRBJ2-1	.	11	TGTGCCAGCAGCTTAAGAAGTGAGCAGTTCTTC	CASSLRSEQFF
TRBV27	.	TRBJ1-5	TRBD1	14	TGTGCCAGCAGAGCCGGGACAGACAATCAGCCCCAGCATTTT	CASRAGTDNQPQHF
TRBV7-9	.	TRBJ2-1	.	13	TGTGCCAGCAGACCCGGACTGTTCAATGAGCAGTTCTTC	CASRPGLFNEQFF
TRBV21-1	.	TRBJ2-6	.	15	TGTGCCAGCAGCAAAAGGCGCCGGGGGGCCAACGTCCTGACTTTC	CASSKRRRGANVLTF
TRBV19	.	TRBJ2-3	.	13	TGTGCCAGCGGACTGACAAGCACAGATACGCAGTATTTT	CASGLTSTDTQYF
TRBV18	.	TRBJ2-3	TRBD2	14	TGTGCCAGCTCACCTACGGGAGGGGCAGATACGCAGTATTTT	CASSPTGGADTQYF
TRBV24-1	.	TRBJ2-1	TRBD1	16	TGTGCCACCAGTGCCACGGGACAGGGGGTTTACAATGAGCAGTTCTTC	CATSATGQGVYNEQFF
TRBV5-1	.	TRBJ2-7	TRBD2	18	TGCGCCAGCAGCTTGGAGGGTCGGCTAGCGGGAGCGATGGTCGAGCAGTACTTC	CASSLEGRLAGAMVEQYF
TRBV25-1	.	TRBJ2-5	.	13	TGTGCCAGCAGTGAATTAGGGGCGGAGACCCAGTACTTC	CASSELGAETQYF
TRBV9	few	TRBJ2-7	.	13	TGTGCCAGCAGCGAGGGCCTTTACTACGAGCAGTACTTC	CASSEGLYYEQYF
TRBV23-1	.	TRBJ2-7	.	13	TGCGCCAGCAGTCTCCTGGGCCAGGGAGAGCAGTACTTC	CASSLLGQGEQYF
TRBV9	.	TRBJ2-1	TRBD2	16	TGTGCCAGCAGCACTGACGGGACTAGCGGGATCAGTGAGCAGTTCTTC	CASSTDGTSGISEQFF